Below are 8 T cell receptor beta chains sequenced from a single sample in a study of blood T cell repertoires in COVID-19. The repertoire was sequenced with immunoSEQ multiplex PCR; TCRdb's copy has only in-frame clones and lacks some. The profile covers 270,000 or so clones, with 75% to 90% appearing a single time and around 4.6% taken by the ten largest. Sequencing was carried out using peripheral blood. The receptors stem from a woman in her thirties or forties who had recovered from COVID-19.

This clone was seen just once. The CDR3 loop is CASSLEGLAGGPNTGELFF. The CDR3 DNA follows: TGTGCCAGCAGCTTGGAGGGACTAGCGGGGGGGCCGAACACCGGGGAGCTGTTTTTT. The chain recombines TRBV5-4 with TRBJ2-2; TRBD2 agrees at 16 bases. V gave up 0 bases and J gave up 0 bases; unmatched junction bases: 2. From germline, CDR1 is SGHNT and CDR2 YYREEE (reference sequence). This CDR3 has 19 residues.

The chain is built from TRBV5-5 and TRBJ1-2; D remains ambiguous. V lost 0 bases and J 7 bases, leaving 10 bases between the germline ends. This CDR3 is 13 amino acids long. CDR1 and CDR2 (germline): SGHKS, YYEKEE (reference sequence). The CDR3 DNA reads as TGTGCCAGCAGCTTGGACGGTCCTGTTGGCTACACCTTC. Its protein product is CASSLDGPVGYTF.

The V and J genes are TRBV6-2 or TRBV6-3 and TRBJ2-7; 9 nucleotides agree with TRBD1. Trimming cost V 2 bases and J 4 bases; bases outside gene matches: 0. The CDR3 spans 13 residues. The germline gives CDR1 MNHEY, CDR2 SVGEGT. CDR3 in amino acids: CASSYGTGYEQYF. In DNA form, the CDR3 reads TGTGCCAGCAGTTACGGGACAGGGTACGAGCAGTACTTC.

The table lists this clone with a few counts. The CDR3 protein is CASSQAGQNTGELFF. CDR3 DNA sequence: TGCGCCAGCAGCCAAGCTGGGCAGAACACCGGGGAGCTGTTTTTT. The chain combines TRBV4-1 with TRBJ2-2; D not certain. The V gene lost 1 base and the J gene lost 1 base, with 7 bases spanning the gap. Germline lookup yields CDR1 MGHRA and CDR2 YSYEKL. The CDR3 extends over 15 amino acids.

The chain recombines TRBV4-3 with TRBJ2-1; D remains unclear. Trimming took off 1 base at V and 0 bases at J, with 10 bases between the two ends. The CDR3 is 16 amino acids. CDR1 is LGHNA, CDR2 YSLEER, per germline. CDR3 bases: TGCGCCAGCAGCCAAGTCGCGGTGAGCTCCTACAATGAGCAGTTCTTC. Translated, it gives CASSQVAVSSYNEQFF.

The chain joins TRBV27 to TRBJ1-2; 8 bases are a match to TRBD1. CDR3 length equals 12 residues. Germline V gene data show CDR1 as MNHEY and CDR2 as SMNVEV (reference sequence). V lost 3 bases and J lost 8; bases outside the gene matches: 2. The CDR3: CASSFSGGGYTF. In DNA, the CDR3 is TGTGCCAGCAGTTTCTCAGGGGGCGGCTACACCTTC.

The rearrangement links TRBV4-1 to TRBJ2-2; 9 positions agree with TRBD2. The CDR3 runs to 18 residues. V shed 3 bases, J shed 4 bases, and the junction held 12 bases outside the gene matches. Germline CDR1 and CDR2: MGHRA and YSYEKL. CDR3 sequence: CASSHALSGGRFTGELFF. The CDR3 bases are TGCGCCAGCAGCCATGCCTTAAGCGGGGGGCGATTCACCGGGGAGCTGTTTTTT.

V is TRBV28 and J is TRBJ1-2; possible D gene TRBD1, 5 bases. CDR1 is MDHEN and CDR2 is SYDVKM in the germline V gene. The CDR3 is 14 residues long. Trimming took 7 bases from V and 8 from J, leaving 20 bases between them. CDR3 in DNA: TGTGCCAGCACCGTATCTGGGACTGGAGTCGGCTACACCTTC. Translated, it gives CASTVSGTGVGYTF.